This TCR beta chain was captured by sequencing in a study of early T cells in non-severe SARS-CoV-2 infection. MiXCR, applied by TCRdb to the 5' RACE reads, yields one record per CDR3 protein. The table shows tens of thousands of distinct CDR3 sequences, with more than 4.5% occurring only once. CDR3 length equals 22 residues. Germline assignment: CDR1 SGHRS and CDR2 YFSETQ. Between the trimmed V and J ends, which lost 3 bases and 0 bases, there was a span of 33 bases. This TCR was sampled from an adult who was a healthcare worker with PCR-confirmed SARS-CoV-2 infection or an uninfected control (not recorded which). Sequences were obtained from whole blood. The rearrangement joins TRBV5-1 to TRBJ2-5; TRBD2 might be the D (7 bases). This CDR3 reads CASSSQNVDRHSGGYYQETQYF. In DNA, the CDR3 is TGCGCCAGCAGCTCACAGAATGTCGACAGGCACTCGGGGGGCTATTACCAAGAGACCCAGTACTTC.